What follows describes a single T cell receptor beta chain. Germline-derived CDR1 and CDR2 are LGHNT and FRNRAP. The CDR3 runs to 14 residues. The germline V and J ends were trimmed by 1 base and 5 bases, with 11 bases remaining between them. This record belongs to a study of T cell responses to AZD1222 COVID-19 vaccine. Across the study: Pooled in the analysis were second doses at about 4 or about 12 weeks.

Profiled with immunoSEQ multiplex PCR; TCRdb holds only in-frame clones, not every one. The sample gives just over 65,000 clones, roughly 87% of which show up once; roughly a sixth is in the top ten. The source material was peripheral blood, sampled on day 0 of AZD1222 vaccination. J is TRBJ2-5 and V is TRBV12-5; the D gene is possibly TRBD2 (6 bases). The origin of this receptor is an adult in good health. In DNA form, the CDR3 reads TGTGCTAGTGGTTTGGAGGACTACGGGGAGACCCAGTACTTC. This translates into CASGLEDYGETQYF.